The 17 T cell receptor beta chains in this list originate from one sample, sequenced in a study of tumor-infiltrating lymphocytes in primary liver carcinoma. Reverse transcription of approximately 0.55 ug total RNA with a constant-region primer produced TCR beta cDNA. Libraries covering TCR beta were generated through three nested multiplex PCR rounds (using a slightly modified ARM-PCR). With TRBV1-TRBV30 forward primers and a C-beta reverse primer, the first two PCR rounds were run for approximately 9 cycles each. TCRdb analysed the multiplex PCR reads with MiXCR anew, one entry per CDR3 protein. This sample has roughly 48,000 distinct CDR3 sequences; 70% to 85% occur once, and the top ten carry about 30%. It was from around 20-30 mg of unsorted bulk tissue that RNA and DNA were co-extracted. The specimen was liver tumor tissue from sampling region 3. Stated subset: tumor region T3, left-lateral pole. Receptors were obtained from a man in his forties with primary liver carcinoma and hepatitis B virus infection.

The CDR3 nucleotides read TGTGCCAGCAGTAAAATTCCAGGGGAGGCAAGGGACGAGCAGTACTTC. This codes for CASSKIPGEARDEQYF. The V call is TRBV27, the J call TRBJ2-7; D could derive from TRBD1 or TRBD2 (6 bases each). Germline V gene data show CDR1 as MNHEY and CDR2 as SMNVEV (reference sequence). V gave up 5 bases and J gave up 5 bases, with 22 bases separating them. The CDR3 is 16 amino acids.

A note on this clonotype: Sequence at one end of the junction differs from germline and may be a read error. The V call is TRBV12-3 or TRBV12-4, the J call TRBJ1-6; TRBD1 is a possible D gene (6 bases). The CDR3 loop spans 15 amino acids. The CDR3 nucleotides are TGTGCCAGCAGACTCAACAGGGCCTATAATTCATCCCTCCACTTT. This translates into CASRLNRAYNSSLHF.

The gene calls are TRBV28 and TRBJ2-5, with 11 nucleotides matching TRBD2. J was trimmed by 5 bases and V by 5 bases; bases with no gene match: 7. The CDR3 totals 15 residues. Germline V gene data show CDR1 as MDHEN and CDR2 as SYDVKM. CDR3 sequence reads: CASSQQGLADETQYF. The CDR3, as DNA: TGTGCCAGCAGTCAACAGGGACTAGCGGATGAGACCCAGTACTTC.

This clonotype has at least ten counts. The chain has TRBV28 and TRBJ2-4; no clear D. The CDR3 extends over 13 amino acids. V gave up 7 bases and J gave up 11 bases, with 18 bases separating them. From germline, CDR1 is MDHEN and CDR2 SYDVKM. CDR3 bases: TGTGCCAGCATTGGTTCGGCCCCACGTGTTCAGTACTTC. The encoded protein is CASIGSAPRVQYF.

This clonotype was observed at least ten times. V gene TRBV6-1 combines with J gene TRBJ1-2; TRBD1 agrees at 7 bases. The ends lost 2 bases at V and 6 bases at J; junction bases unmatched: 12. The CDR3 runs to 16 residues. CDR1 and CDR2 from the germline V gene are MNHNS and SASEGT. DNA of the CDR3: TGTGCCAGCAGTGAAAGGGTGGATACAGGGGATCATGGCTACACCTTC. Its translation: CASSERVDTGDHGYTF.

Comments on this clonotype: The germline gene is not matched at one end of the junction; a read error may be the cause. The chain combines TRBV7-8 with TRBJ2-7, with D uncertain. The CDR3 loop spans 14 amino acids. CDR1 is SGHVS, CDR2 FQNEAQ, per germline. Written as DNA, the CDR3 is TGTGCCAGCAGCTTAGAGAAAAGCTCCCACGATCAGTACTTC. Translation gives CASSLEKSSHDQYF. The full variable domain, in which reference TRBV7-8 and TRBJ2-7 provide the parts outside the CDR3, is GAGVSQSPRYKVAKRGQDVALRCDPISGHVSLFWYQQALGQGPEFLTYFQNEAQLDKSGLPSDRFFAERPEGSVSTLKIQRTQQEDSAVYLCASSLEKSSHDQYFGPGTRLTVT.

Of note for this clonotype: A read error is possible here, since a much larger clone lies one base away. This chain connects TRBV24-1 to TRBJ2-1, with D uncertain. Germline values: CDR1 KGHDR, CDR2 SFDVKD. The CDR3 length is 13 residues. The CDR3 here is CVTSDFPTDEQFF. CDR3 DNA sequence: TGTGTCACCAGTGATTTCCCAACGGATGAGCAGTTCTTC.

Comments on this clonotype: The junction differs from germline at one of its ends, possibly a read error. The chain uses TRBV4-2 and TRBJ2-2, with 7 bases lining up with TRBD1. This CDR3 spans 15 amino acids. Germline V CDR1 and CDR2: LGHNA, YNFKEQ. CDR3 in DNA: TGTGCCAGCAGCCCAACCAGGGGGAACACCGGGGAGTTGTTTTTT. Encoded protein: CASSPTRGNTGELFF.

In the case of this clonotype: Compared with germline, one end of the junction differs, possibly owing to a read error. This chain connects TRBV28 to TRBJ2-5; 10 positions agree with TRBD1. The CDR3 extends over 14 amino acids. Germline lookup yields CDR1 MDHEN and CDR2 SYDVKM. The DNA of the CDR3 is TGTGCCAGCAGTCCGGGACAGGGGAGAAAGACCCAATACTTC. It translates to CASSPGQGRKTQYF.

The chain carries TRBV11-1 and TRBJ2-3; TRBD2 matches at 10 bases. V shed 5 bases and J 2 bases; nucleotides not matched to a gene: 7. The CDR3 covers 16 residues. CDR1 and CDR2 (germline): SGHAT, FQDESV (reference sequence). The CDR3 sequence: CASSKGLANITDTQYF. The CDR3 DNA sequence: TGTGCCAGCAGCAAGGGACTAGCGAATATCACAGATACGCAGTATTTT.

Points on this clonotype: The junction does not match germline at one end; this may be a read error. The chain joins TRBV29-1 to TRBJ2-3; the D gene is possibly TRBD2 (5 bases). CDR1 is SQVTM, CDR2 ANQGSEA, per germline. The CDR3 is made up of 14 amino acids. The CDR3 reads CGVVAGIGLDTQYF. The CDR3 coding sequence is TGCGGCGTTGTGGCCGGGATAGGGCTAGATACACAGTATTTT.

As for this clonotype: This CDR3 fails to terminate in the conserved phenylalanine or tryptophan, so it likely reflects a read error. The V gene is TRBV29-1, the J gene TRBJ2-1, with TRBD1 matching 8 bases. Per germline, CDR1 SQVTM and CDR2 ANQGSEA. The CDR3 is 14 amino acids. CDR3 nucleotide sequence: TGCAGGGCCATCTCCGGGACAGGCAACAATGAGCAGTTCTTA. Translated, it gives CRAISGTGNNEQFL.

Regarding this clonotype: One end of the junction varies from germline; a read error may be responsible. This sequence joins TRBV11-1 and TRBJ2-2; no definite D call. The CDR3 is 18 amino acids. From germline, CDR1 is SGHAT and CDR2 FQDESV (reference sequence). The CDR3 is CASSFLLKGDANTGELFF. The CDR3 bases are TGTGCTAGCAGCTTTTTGTTGAAAGGAGACGCGAACACCGGGGAGCTGTTTTTT.

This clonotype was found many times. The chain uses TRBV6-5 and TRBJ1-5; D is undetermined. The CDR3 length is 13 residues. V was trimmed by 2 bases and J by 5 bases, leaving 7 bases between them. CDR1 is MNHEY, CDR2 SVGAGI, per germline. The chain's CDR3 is CASSYESDQPQHF. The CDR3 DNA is TGTGCCAGCAGTTACGAGTCGGATCAGCCCCAGCATTTT.

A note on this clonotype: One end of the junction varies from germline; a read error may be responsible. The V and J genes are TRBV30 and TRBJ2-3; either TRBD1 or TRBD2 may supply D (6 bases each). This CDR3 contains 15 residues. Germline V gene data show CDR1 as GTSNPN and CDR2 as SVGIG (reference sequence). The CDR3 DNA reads TGCGCCTGGACCTCGCTTGGGGGGAGGACAGATACACAGTATTTT. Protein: CAWTSLGGRTDTQYF.

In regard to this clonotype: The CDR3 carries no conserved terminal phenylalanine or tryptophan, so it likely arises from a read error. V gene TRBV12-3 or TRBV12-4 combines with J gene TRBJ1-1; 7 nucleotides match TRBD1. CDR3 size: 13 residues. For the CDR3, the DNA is TGTACCAGCAGTGTGACAGGGTTGACTGAAGCTTTCATT. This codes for CTSSVTGLTEAFI.

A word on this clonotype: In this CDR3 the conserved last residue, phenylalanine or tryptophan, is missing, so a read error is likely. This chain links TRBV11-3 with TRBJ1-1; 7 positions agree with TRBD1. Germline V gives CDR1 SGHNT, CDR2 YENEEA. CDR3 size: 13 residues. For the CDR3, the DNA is TGTACCAGTAGCTTAGCAGGGGGGACTGAAGCTTTCCTT. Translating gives CTSSLAGGTEAFL.